This T cell receptor (beta chain) was sequenced for a study of blood T cells in healthy people across ages. Whole-study results and caveats: Naive and antigen-experienced cells could not be conclusively compared, given unsorted PBMCs. Donor CMV status was unknown, possibly confounding expanded clonotype changes.

Per individual sample, total RNA of at least 6 micrograms was extracted. Then a second PCR, running roughly 7 to 12 cycles, was carried out with a sample-barcoded 5' primer and a J-beta primer mix. TCRdb called the 5' RACE reads again in MiXCR, with one record for every CDR3 protein. Here the sample spans 1 million to 1.2 million distinct CDR3 sequences, approximately 38% being singletons. The CDR3 has 14 residues. V was pared by 6 bases and J by 4 bases, with 16 bases between. Concerning this clonotype itself: Its target is unknown.

The V gene is TRBV12-3 or TRBV12-4, the J gene TRBJ2-7; possibly TRBD2 for D (6 bases). Sequencing was done on a sample of blood. The TCR comes from a man in his late teens or twenties in good health. Written as DNA, the CDR3 is TGTGCCAGCAGCCTGGGACTGCCAGGGTACGAGCAGTACTTC. It codes for CASSLGLPGYEQYF.